This T cell receptor beta chain was captured in a study of early T cells in non-severe SARS-CoV-2 infection. At the level of the study: With bulk RNA from unsorted whole blood as input, sequencing yielded unpaired chains.

This clonotype was recorded many times. What it binds is not known. The TCR library protocol attached unique molecular identifiers to the individual cDNA molecules. A single record per CDR3 protein comes from TCRdb applying MiXCR to the 5' RACE reads. The sample holds 25,000 to 30,000 distinct CDR3 sequences, 5.5% to 7.5% seen once. The CDR3 is 15 residues long. In germline, CDR1 is SGDLS, CDR2 YYNGEE. V lost 0 bases to trimming and J lost 11 bases, with 19 bases between them. Study outcomes and limitations: Matching against VDJdb likely underestimated virus-specific expansions, favoring anti-spike CD8.

This specimen was whole blood, taken at baseline. This chain connects TRBV9 to TRBJ2-3; tentatively, D is TRBD2 (6 bases). The source is an adult who was a healthcare worker with PCR-confirmed SARS-CoV-2 infection or an uninfected control (not recorded which). The CDR3 loop reads CASSVATVGAEGQYF. In DNA, the CDR3 is TGTGCCAGCAGCGTAGCTACGGTGGGAGCGGAGGGGCAGTATTTT.